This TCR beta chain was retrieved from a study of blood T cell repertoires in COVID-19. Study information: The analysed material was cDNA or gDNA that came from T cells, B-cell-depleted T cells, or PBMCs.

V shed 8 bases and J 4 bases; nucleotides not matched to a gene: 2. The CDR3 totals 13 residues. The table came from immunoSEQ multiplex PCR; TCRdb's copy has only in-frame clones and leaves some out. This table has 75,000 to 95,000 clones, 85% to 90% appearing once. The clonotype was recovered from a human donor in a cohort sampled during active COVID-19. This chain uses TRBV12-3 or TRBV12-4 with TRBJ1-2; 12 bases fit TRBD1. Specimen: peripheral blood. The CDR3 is CASQGQGAYGYTF. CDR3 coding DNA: TGTGCCAGCCAGGGACAGGGGGCCTATGGCTACACCTTC.